The next 29 T cell receptor beta chains were all read from a single sample in a study of T cells in Graves' hyperthyroidism and ophthalmopathy. The source material, RNA transcripts, was used to amplify TCR beta CDR3 regions. TCR CDR3 regions were first amplified by RT-PCR with HTBI primers. TCRdb ran MiXCR on the multiplex PCR reads and lists one entry per CDR3 protein. The table lists about 290,000 distinct CDR3 sequences, less than 20% of them singletons. The sample was blood. These TCRs come from a man between 45 and 60 years old with Graves' ophthalmopathy.

The chain couples TRBV5-1 to TRBJ2-1, with 9 bases fitting TRBD1. V lost 0 bases and J lost 4; bases outside the gene matches: 5. The germline gives CDR1 SGHRS, CDR2 YFSETQ. CDR3 length equals 16 residues. The CDR3 DNA sequence: TGCGCCAGCAGCTTGGGAGGGACAGGGCGTTACAATGAGCAGTTCTTC. Amino acid sequence: CASSLGGTGRYNEQFF.

This clonotype was seen a handful of times. This rearrangement joins TRBV29-1 to TRBJ2-7; D might be TRBD2 (5 bases). Between the trimmed V and J ends, which lost 3 bases and 3 bases, there was a span of 6 bases. Per germline, CDR1 SQVTM and CDR2 ANQGSEA. The CDR3 runs to 11 residues. This CDR3 is CSVEAGYEQYF. Written as DNA, the CDR3 is TGCAGCGTTGAGGCGGGCTACGAGCAGTACTTC.

This clonotype was counted ten times or more. The V and J genes are TRBV6-5 and TRBJ2-7; possibly TRBD2 for D (7 bases). V gave up 0 bases and J gave up 6 bases, with 21 bases separating them. The CDR3 is 17 residues long. Germline lookup yields CDR1 MNHEY and CDR2 SVGAGI. The CDR3 sequence: CASSYSSRTGRGGEQYF. In DNA form, the CDR3 reads TGTGCCAGCAGTTACTCGAGTAGAACAGGGAGGGGAGGCGAGCAGTACTTC.

This clonotype was seen at least ten times. The V and J genes are TRBV7-2 and TRBJ2-1; the match to TRBD2 covers 10 bases. CDR1 and CDR2 from the germline V gene are SGHTA and FQGNSA. The V gene end was trimmed by 3 bases and the J gene end by 7 bases; junction bases not matched to a gene: 6. This CDR3 has 15 amino acids. The CDR3 DNA sequence: TGTGCCAGCAGCTTCCGGACTAGCGGACCAAATGAGCAGTTCTTC. This gives the protein CASSFRTSGPNEQFF. Filled out from reference TRBV7-2 and TRBJ2-1, the complete variable domain reads GAGVSQSPSNKVTEKGKDVELRCDPISGHTALYWYRQSLGQGLEFLIYFQGNSAPDKSGLPSDRFSAERTGGSVSTLTIQRTQQEDSAVYLCASSFRTSGPNEQFFGPGTRLTVL.

This clonotype was counted only a few times. The rearrangement uses TRBV9 and TRBJ1-2; D uncertain. The CDR3 covers 16 residues. The germline CDR1 and CDR2 sequences are SGDLS and YYNGEE. V lost 0 bases to trimming and J lost 0 bases, with 12 bases between them. The CDR3 DNA follows: TGTGCCAGCAGCGTAGGGGGAACTGGAGCTAACTATGGCTACACCTTC. This sequence encodes CASSVGGTGANYGYTF.

This chain joins TRBV19 and TRBJ1-1; D possibly corresponds to TRBD1 (5 bases). The V gene lost 3 bases and the J gene lost 1 base, with 9 bases spanning the gap. Germline CDR1 LNHDA, CDR2 SQIVND (reference sequence). The CDR3 is 14 residues long. The CDR3 coding sequence is TGTGCCAGTAGTATGAACAGGAGGAACACTGAAGCTTTCTTT. It is translated as CASSMNRRNTEAFF.

The chain is built from TRBV27 and TRBJ2-1; TRBD2 matches at 7 bases. V lost 7 bases, J lost 5 bases, and 5 bases stayed unmatched. CDR1 MNHEY and CDR2 SMNVEV come from the germline V gene (reference sequence). The CDR3 spans 13 residues. This chain's CDR3 is CASKPGLNNEQFF. CDR3 in DNA: TGTGCCAGCAAACCGGGACTAAACAATGAGCAGTTCTTC.

The chain is built from TRBV4-2 and TRBJ2-1; TRBD2 matches at 13 bases. The germline V gene has CDR1 LGHNA and CDR2 YNFKEQ. The CDR3 extends over 19 amino acids. The J segment lost 2 bases and the V segment lost 3 bases, leaving 10 bases of the junction unmatched. Here the CDR3 reads CASSQGGLLAGGPYNEQFF. The CDR3, as DNA: TGTGCCAGCAGCCAGGGAGGCCTACTAGCGGGAGGGCCCTACAATGAGCAGTTCTTC.

By its share, this clonotype is medium-sized. In nucleotides, the CDR3 is TGTGCCAGCAGTCCGTCCGGGGATGGCACAGATACGCAGTATTTT. Amino acids: CASSPSGDGTDTQYF. The rearrangement links TRBV28 to TRBJ2-3; a possible D gene is TRBD2 (5 bases). The CDR3 is made up of 15 amino acids. From germline, CDR1 is MDHEN and CDR2 SYDVKM. Deletions cut 5 bases from V and 1 base from J, with 13 bases between.

This clonotype was seen many times. The chain has TRBV28 and TRBJ1-6; D may be TRBD1 (5 bases). Germline V lookup: CDR1 MDHEN, CDR2 SYDVKM. The CDR3 is made up of 14 amino acids. Trimming took off 3 bases at V and 7 bases at J, with 10 bases between the two ends. CDR3 protein: CASSFGGENSPLHF. CDR3 in DNA: TGTGCCAGCAGTTTTGGGGGAGAGAATTCACCCCTCCACTTT.

This clonotype was observed many times. The chain links TRBV18 to TRBJ2-7; 7 bases line up with TRBD1. The CDR3 is 13 amino acids. With V trimmed by 4 bases and J by 3 bases, 3 bases remained unmatched. The germline CDR1 and CDR2 sequences are KGHSH and LQKENI. The CDR3 sequence is CASSQGAGYEQYF. DNA of the CDR3: TGTGCCAGCTCACAGGGGGCGGGCTACGAGCAGTACTTC.

This rearrangement joins TRBV30 to TRBJ2-4; 7 nucleotides match TRBD2. CDR1 and CDR2 from the germline V gene are GTSNPN and SVGIG (reference sequence). With 4 bases clipped from V and 6 bases from J, the junction kept 3 bases outside the gene matches. CDR3 length equals 12 residues. The DNA for the CDR3 is TGTGCCTGGATGAGGGAGGGAAACATTCAGTACTTC. Translated: CAWMREGNIQYF.

J is TRBJ2-3 and V is TRBV6-9, with D perhaps TRBD2 (7 bases). The V gene's germline CDR1 is MNHGY and CDR2 SVAAGI. The CDR3 is 15 amino acids. Trimming took 3 bases from V and 5 from J, leaving 15 bases between them. The CDR3 region is CASSYSKGGGDTQYF. CDR3 DNA: TGTGCCAGCAGTTACTCGAAGGGAGGGGGAGATACGCAGTATTTT.

This chain links TRBV29-1 with TRBJ2-3; the D gene is possibly TRBD1 (5 bases). Per germline, CDR1 SQVTM and CDR2 ANQGSEA. This CDR3 has 14 residues. V dropped 6 bases and J dropped 0 bases, with 13 bases sitting between them. The chain's CDR3 is CSVSDRASTDTQYF. DNA for the CDR3: TGCAGCGTCTCCGACAGAGCGAGCACAGATACGCAGTATTTT.

This chain joins TRBV20-1 and TRBJ2-1; TRBD2 agrees at 13 bases. The V segment lost 6 bases and the J segment 2 bases; nucleotides outside the gene matches: 7. From germline, CDR1 is DFQATT and CDR2 SNEGSKA (reference sequence). The CDR3 covers 16 residues. CDR3 region: CSARAGTSGTYNEQFF. The CDR3 DNA sequence: TGCAGTGCCAGGGCCGGGACTAGCGGGACCTACAATGAGCAGTTCTTC.

The chain is built from TRBV2 and TRBJ2-2; 10 positions match TRBD2. Germline CDR1 SNHLY, CDR2 FYNNEI. CDR3 length: 16 residues. V gave up 6 bases and J gave up 0 bases; unmatched junction bases: 4. CDR3 protein: CASRRTSGSNTGELFF. DNA for the CDR3: TGTGCCAGCAGGAGGACTAGCGGATCGAACACCGGGGAGCTGTTTTTT.

This clonotype has more than one count but fewer than ten. The V and J genes are TRBV27 and TRBJ2-2; D is uncertain. The V end was cut by 7 bases, the J end by 6 bases, with 9 bases between. The V gene's germline CDR1 is MNHEY and CDR2 SMNVEV (reference sequence). The CDR3 is made up of 12 amino acids. The CDR3 DNA follows: TGTGCCAGCAAATTTACGGCCGGGGAGCTGTTTTTT. Protein product: CASKFTAGELFF.

The V and J genes are TRBV5-1 and TRBJ2-7; D not resolved. V lost 0 bases, J lost 5 bases, and 15 bases lay in between. Germline-derived CDR1 and CDR2 are SGHRS and YFSETQ. This CDR3 is built from 15 residues. The CDR3 sequence is CASSLADVNSHEQYF. The CDR3 nucleotides are TGCGCCAGCAGCTTGGCCGATGTTAACAGCCACGAGCAGTACTTC.

This chain joins TRBV12-3 or TRBV12-4 and TRBJ1-1; D call uncertain. The CDR3 covers 14 residues. The germline V and J ends were trimmed by 3 bases and 1 base, with 9 bases remaining between them. CDR3 DNA: TGTGCCAGCAGTTTTTTGGCCGGGAACACTGAAGCTTTCTTT. Protein: CASSFLAGNTEAFF.

This clonotype was recorded at least ten times. Written as DNA, the CDR3 is TGTGCCAGCAGCTTAGACGCGGATACGCAGTATTTT. Translating it yields CASSLDADTQYF. The rearrangement links TRBV7-8 to TRBJ2-3; D gene ambiguous. Germline V lookup: CDR1 SGHVS, CDR2 FQNEAQ. The CDR3 contains 12 residues. V was clipped by 1 base and J by 6 bases, with 5 bases between them.

V and J are TRBV5-1 and TRBJ2-1; D perhaps matches TRBD1 (7 bases). The CDR3 is 14 residues long. Trimming removed 7 bases at V and 3 bases at J, with 14 bases between. Germline CDR1 and CDR2: SGHRS and YFSETQ. Here the CDR3 DNA reads TGCGCCAGCCAGGGGGACTTATACTACAATGAGCAGTTCTTC. Amino acid sequence: CASQGDLYYNEQFF.

The chain carries TRBV6-1 and TRBJ2-7; perhaps TRBD2 as D (5 bases). This CDR3 is 13 amino acids long. Trimming shortened V by 3 bases and J by 5 bases, and 11 bases separated the two germline ends. Looked up from germline, CDR1 is MNHNS and CDR2 is SASEGT. This CDR3 reads CASSELPRDEQYF. DNA of the CDR3: TGTGCCAGCAGTGAGTTACCGAGGGACGAGCAGTACTTC.

The rearrangement uses TRBV20-1 and TRBJ2-5; D gene unclear. This CDR3 has 12 amino acids. Germline loops: CDR1 DFQATT, CDR2 SNEGSKA (reference sequence). The V end lost 3 bases, the J end lost 2 bases, and 7 bases lay between the germline ends. CDR3: CSASYQQETQYF. As DNA, the CDR3 is TGCAGTGCTAGCTACCAACAAGAGACCCAGTACTTC.

This clonotype came up a few times. The chain couples TRBV28 to TRBJ1-4; TRBD1 aligns across 7 bases. The CDR3 has 14 amino acids. Germline loops: CDR1 MDHEN, CDR2 SYDVKM. V gave up 8 bases and J gave up 8 bases; unmatched junction bases: 11. The CDR3 DNA is TGTGCCAGCGACCCGGACAGGAAAGGGGAAAAACTGTTTTTT. Translating it yields CASDPDRKGEKLFF.

The chain employs TRBV10-2 and TRBJ2-7; TRBD1 matches 12 bases. Germline V gene sequence: CDR1 WSHSY, CDR2 SAAADI. There are 14 residues in the CDR3. After removal of 4 bases from V and 4 bases from J, the junction contained 2 bases not matched to a gene. The CDR3: CASSAGQGAYEQYF. Written as DNA, the CDR3 is TGCGCCAGCAGTGCGGGACAGGGGGCTTACGAGCAGTACTTC.

The CDR3 region has the DNA TGTGCCAGCAGCTCCGAGCGGGGGAGCTCCTACAATGAGCAGTTCTTC. This sequence encodes CASSSERGSSYNEQFF. The J gene is TRBJ2-1, the V gene TRBV28; 8 nucleotides align to TRBD2. V gave up 6 bases and J gave up 0 bases; unmatched junction bases: 7. The germline CDR1 and CDR2 sequences are MDHEN and SYDVKM. This CDR3 is 16 amino acids long.

The rearrangement links TRBV6-1 to TRBJ1-1; 9 positions match TRBD1. V shed 6 bases, J shed 3 bases, and the junction held 2 bases outside the gene matches. Germline V lookup: CDR1 MNHNS, CDR2 SASEGT. The CDR3 loop spans 13 amino acids. CDR3 region: CASRRQGDTEAFF. As DNA, the CDR3 is TGTGCCAGCAGAAGACAGGGGGACACTGAAGCTTTCTTT.

In its sample, this clonotype was seen a few times. This chain links TRBV5-1 with TRBJ1-6; D uncertain. With 5 bases removed from V and 9 bases from J, the gap between germline ends came to 15 bases. Germline CDR1 and CDR2: SGHRS and YFSETQ. The CDR3 is 14 residues long. The CDR3 protein is CASRWSTSGSPLHF. The DNA for the CDR3 is TGCGCCAGCAGGTGGTCAACCTCGGGTTCACCCCTCCACTTT.

The chain joins TRBV9 to TRBJ2-3; either TRBD1 or TRBD2 may supply D (7 bases each). V gave up 2 bases and J gave up 3 bases, with 13 bases separating them. The CDR3 length is 15 residues. Germline CDR1 is SGDLS and CDR2 is YYNGEE. The CDR3 here is CASSVYQGGTDTQYF. DNA of the CDR3: TGTGCCAGCAGCGTGTACCAGGGGGGGACAGATACGCAGTATTTT.